The present T cell receptor (beta chain) was sequenced within a study of early T cells in non-severe SARS-CoV-2 infection. Study-level points and caveats: Sequences matched to VDJdb favored anti-spike CD8 responses, while private and CD4 specificities were missed.

Germline loops: CDR1 SGHVS, CDR2 FQNEAQ. CDR3 length: 13 residues. Trimming removed 1 base at V and 4 bases at J, with 7 bases between. This clonotype has at least ten counts. Antigen: not known. Individual cDNA molecules each received unique molecular identifiers attached to them. MiXCR, run by TCRdb on the 5' RACE reads, gives a single entry per CDR3 protein. The sample consists of 50,000 to 60,000 distinct CDR3 sequences, 6.2% of them appearing once. Sequenced input: whole blood. The rearrangement joins TRBV7-8 to TRBJ1-2; no clear D. This receptor was identified in an adult who was a healthcare worker with PCR-confirmed SARS-CoV-2 infection or an uninfected control (not recorded which). CDR3 region: CASSLGRRYGYTF. The CDR3 DNA reads TGTGCCAGCAGCTTAGGCCGCCGCTATGGCTACACCTTC.